This T cell receptor beta chain was identified in a study of blood T cell repertoires in COVID-19. TCRdb's copy holds only in-frame clones and misses some; the assay was immunoSEQ multiplex PCR. This sample has hundreds of thousands of clones, with around 89% found just once. The specimen sequenced was PBMCs or T cells enriched from blood (not recorded which). The clonotype originates from a woman between 18 and 30 years old with acute COVID-19.

DNA of the CDR3: TGTGCCAGCAGCCTAGGACTAGCGAGCACAGATACGCAGTATTTT. Its translation is CASSLGLASTDTQYF. V is TRBV7-9 and J is TRBJ2-3; TRBD2 matches at 9 bases. Looked up from germline, CDR1 is SEHNR and CDR2 is FQNEAQ (reference sequence). The V segment lost 5 bases and the J segment 0 bases; nucleotides outside the gene matches: 3. The CDR3 length is 15 residues.